One sample yielded the 2 T cell receptor beta chains listed below, sequenced in a study of Ad26.COV2.S vaccination and SARS-CoV-2 variants. The protocol was immunoSEQ multiplex PCR, while the TCRdb copy is restricted to in-frame clones and leaves out a portion. The data contain 430,000 or so clones, 75% to 90% of them singletons. Treatment in this sample: around 19 received Ad26.COV2.S at low or high dose, single or two shots; 5 received placebo; per-sample allocation not given. Samples were taken on day 63 after the first vaccine or placebo injection. Sequences were derived from peripheral blood, sampled in a trial of Ad26.COV2.S vaccine versus placebo. The origin of the receptors is a person between 18 and 59 years old who received the Ad26.COV2.S COVID-19 vaccine or a placebo.

The chain joins TRBV27 to TRBJ2-1; tentative D call: TRBD2 (6 bases). The CDR3 contains 16 residues. The germline V and J ends were trimmed by 0 bases and 10 bases, with 19 bases remaining between them. In germline, CDR1 is MNHEY, CDR2 SMNVEV (reference sequence). In DNA, the CDR3 is TGTGCCAGCAGTTTATCGTCTGGGCTGGGAGGATACGAGCAGTTCTTC. Translation gives CASSLSSGLGGYEQFF.

The CDR3 DNA is TGCAGCGTCGGGGACGGACCGTATGGCTACACCTTC. Amino acids: CSVGDGPYGYTF. The rearrangement uses TRBV29-1 and TRBJ1-2; weak D call: TRBD1 (5 bases). Trimming took 6 bases from V and 5 from J, leaving 13 bases between them. The germline gives CDR1 SQVTM, CDR2 ANQGSEA. This CDR3 has 12 residues.